What follows are 21 T cell receptor beta chains derived from one specimen sequenced in a study of cytomegalovirus exposure and HLA in healthy donors. Clones were sequenced by immunoSEQ multiplex PCR, and TCRdb holds only the in-frame ones, with some missing. The repertoire holds 200,000 to 250,000 clones, approximately 87% seen once, with 4.5% to 6% in the top ten. The sequenced material came from PBMCs. These receptors were collected from a woman between 18 and 29 years old in good health and CMV-seronegative.

This chain links TRBV13 with TRBJ1-1, with D perhaps matching TRBD1 (5 bases). This CDR3 is built from 14 residues. Germline V gene data show CDR1 as PRHDT and CDR2 as FYEKMQ (reference sequence). The V gene lost 5 bases and the J gene lost 2 bases, with 12 bases spanning the gap. In DNA, the CDR3 is TGTGCCAGCAGCCCGACCGGGGACAACACTGAAGCTTTCTTT. This codes for CASSPTGDNTEAFF.

This clone occurred once. The rearrangement joins TRBV2 to TRBJ1-3; 8 bases line up with TRBD1. This CDR3 has 14 amino acids. V lost 5 bases, J lost 3 bases, and 3 bases stayed unmatched. Germline values: CDR1 SNHLY, CDR2 FYNNEI. CDR3 region: CASSPTGVGNTIYF. The CDR3 region has the DNA TGTGCCAGCAGTCCGACAGGGGTTGGAAACACCATATATTTT.

This clone has a handful of counts. CDR3 region: CASSSPADGANVLTF. The CDR3 DNA reads TGTGCCAGCAGCTCTCCGGCTGATGGGGCCAACGTCCTGACTTTC. This sequence joins TRBV7-3 and TRBJ2-6; no firm D call. CDR3 length: 15 amino acids. CDR1 SGHTA and CDR2 FQGTGA come from the germline V gene. The V gene lost 4 bases and the J gene lost 3 bases, with 10 bases spanning the gap.

The genes are TRBV9 and TRBJ2-7; TRBD1 is a possible D gene (5 bases). With 2 bases removed from V and 4 bases from J, the gap between germline ends came to 13 bases. CDR1 is SGDLS, CDR2 YYNGEE, per germline. The CDR3 has 14 amino acids. The CDR3 here is CASSVLGQDYEQYF. CDR3 in DNA: TGTGCCAGCAGCGTTCTCGGACAAGATTACGAGCAGTACTTC.

This rearrangement joins TRBV10-2 to TRBJ2-3, with D unclear. The CDR3 consists of 14 residues. Germline V CDR1 and CDR2: WSHSY, SAAADI. Trimming pared 3 bases from V and 2 bases from J, leaving 9 bases between. CDR3 sequence (DNA): TGCGCCAGCAGTGACGGAGTCTTCACAGATACGCAGTATTTT. It codes for CASSDGVFTDTQYF.

The genes are TRBV7-9 and TRBJ2-5; 9 nucleotides agree with TRBD2. The CDR3 consists of 15 residues. The V gene's germline CDR1 is SEHNR and CDR2 FQNEAQ (reference sequence). The J segment lost 1 base and the V segment lost 4 bases, leaving 4 bases of the junction unmatched. The CDR3 DNA follows: TGTGCCAGCAGCTGGGGACTAGCCCCCCAAGAGACCCAGTACTTC. Amino acid sequence: CASSWGLAPQETQYF.

This chain links TRBV18 with TRBJ1-5, with D tentatively TRBD1 (6 bases). V was clipped by 3 bases and J by 5 bases, with 8 bases between them. The germline gives CDR1 KGHSH, CDR2 LQKENI. This CDR3 comprises 13 residues. The CDR3 DNA reads as TGTGCCAGCTCACCGGACAGATATCAGCCCCAGCATTTT. Its protein is CASSPDRYQPQHF.

This clone was found a few times. CDR3 nucleotide sequence: TGTGCCAGCAGCCAGGGGGGCAGGCCGGGCTACGAGCAGTACTTC. Its translation is CASSQGGRPGYEQYF. The V gene is TRBV11-1, the J gene TRBJ2-7; a weak D match, TRBD1 (7 bases). CDR3 size: 15 residues. Germline lookup yields CDR1 SGHAT and CDR2 FQDESV (reference sequence). With 5 bases removed from V and 3 bases from J, the gap between germline ends came to 17 bases. The variable domain in full, with the rest retrieved from reference TRBV11-1 and TRBJ2-7, is EAEVAQSPRYKITEKSQAVAFWCDPISGHATLYWYRQILGQGPELLVQFQDESVVDDSQLPKDRFSAERLKGVDSTLKIQPAELGDSAMYLCASSQGGRPGYEQYFGPGTRLTVT.

The genes are TRBV5-1 and TRBJ2-3; TRBD1 might be the D (6 bases). CDR1 and CDR2 (germline): SGHRS, YFSETQ. V lost 4 bases, J lost 0 bases, and 12 bases lay in between. The CDR3 has 15 residues. The CDR3 loop is CASSPPRGSTDTQYF. For the CDR3, the DNA is TGCGCCAGCAGCCCTCCGAGGGGGAGCACAGATACGCAGTATTTT.

The chain carries TRBV4-1 and TRBJ1-1; D gene uncertain. The CDR3 has 11 residues. Germline CDR1 and CDR2: MGHRA and YSYEKL. Trimming took off 1 base at V and 7 bases at J, with 4 bases between the two ends. The CDR3 DNA follows: TGCGCCAGCAGCCAAGGGATTGAAGCTTTCTTT. As protein: CASSQGIEAFF.

A single count supports this clone. The V and J genes are TRBV5-1 and TRBJ2-7, with D possibly matching TRBD2 (6 bases). This CDR3 is built from 15 residues. Trimming cost V 0 bases and J 0 bases, with 10 bases left between them. Germline lookup yields CDR1 SGHRS and CDR2 YFSETQ. The CDR3 region has the DNA TGCGCCAGCAGCTTGGGACAGACTAGCTCCTACGAGCAGTACTTC. Translation: CASSLGQTSSYEQYF.

The chain joins TRBV25-1 to TRBJ1-5; TRBD1 aligns across 11 bases. In germline, CDR1 is MGHDK, CDR2 SYGVNS. V lost 6 bases to trimming and J lost 5 bases; unmatched junction nucleotides: 12. The CDR3 has 17 residues. CDR3 region: CASRTGQGATGYQPQHF. The CDR3 DNA reads TGTGCCAGCAGAACCGGACAGGGGGCCACGGGTTATCAGCCCCAGCATTTT. The whole variable domain, filled in from reference TRBV25-1 and TRBJ1-5, reads EADIYQTPRYLVIGTGKKITLECSQTMGHDKMYWYQQDPGMELHLIHYSYGVNSTEKGDLSSESTVSRIRTEHFPLTLESARPSHTSQYLCASRTGQGATGYQPQHFGDGTRLSIL.

This clone came up once. This sequence joins TRBV30 and TRBJ1-6; no definite D call. CDR1 GTSNPN and CDR2 SVGIG come from the germline V gene (reference sequence). The CDR3 runs 14 residues. V was trimmed by 0 bases and J by 7 bases, leaving 10 bases between them. CDR3: CAWSVMIGNSPLHF. DNA for the CDR3: TGTGCCTGGAGTGTAATGATAGGAAATTCACCCCTCCACTTT.

This clone was seen just once. The chain couples TRBV11-2 to TRBJ1-1; 7 nucleotides match TRBD1. Trimming at V came to 5 bases and at J to 0 bases, leaving 6 bases not matched to a gene. Germline V CDR1 and CDR2: SGHAT, FQNNGV. CDR3 size: 15 residues. The CDR3 bases are TGTGCCAGCAGCCCCCCGGGGACAGTGAACACTGAAGCTTTCTTT. Translated, it gives CASSPPGTVNTEAFF. The full variable domain, completed using reference TRBV11-2 and TRBJ1-1, is EAGVAQSPRYKIIEKRQSVAFWCNPISGHATLYWYQQILGQGPKLLIQFQNNGVVDDSQLPKDRFSAERLKGVDSTLKIQPAKLEDSAVYLCASSPPGTVNTEAFFGQGTRLTVV.

This chain links TRBV2 with TRBJ2-2; 9 bases are a match to TRBD2. V lost 8 bases to trimming and J lost 8 bases; unmatched junction nucleotides: 3. Germline CDR1 reads SNHLY; CDR2 reads FYNNEI. The CDR3 has 12 amino acids. The DNA of the CDR3 is TGTGCCAGCGCGGGGGGGCCGGGGGAGCTGTTTTTT. Translated: CASAGGPGELFF.

This chain joins TRBV11-2 and TRBJ1-2, with TRBD1 as a possible D gene (5 bases). The V gene's germline CDR1 is SGHAT and CDR2 FQNNGV. The V end lost 7 bases, the J end lost 4 bases, and 16 bases lay between the germline ends. This CDR3 contains 14 residues. CDR3 nucleotides: TGTGCCAGCATTCCCCCGGGGAGGGGCTATGGCTACACCTTC. Amino acid sequence: CASIPPGRGYGYTF.

V and J are TRBV25-1 and TRBJ1-2; 7 bases fit TRBD1. The CDR3 is 15 amino acids. Germline loops: CDR1 MGHDK, CDR2 SYGVNS. V gave up 6 bases and J gave up 6 bases; unmatched junction bases: 13. CDR3 DNA sequence: TGTGCCAGCAGCCCCAGGTTGGCAGGGGGGGATGGCTACACCTTC. It is translated as CASSPRLAGGDGYTF.

The chain is built from TRBV10-3 and TRBJ2-7; D is possibly TRBD2 (5 bases). CDR3 length: 14 amino acids. Germline values: CDR1 ENHRY, CDR2 SYGVKD. V shed 0 bases and J shed 3 bases, with 9 bases lying between them. The DNA of the CDR3 is TGTGCCATCAGTGAGTCGAGAGGGAACTACGAGCAGTACTTC. Translated: CAISESRGNYEQYF.

The chain carries TRBV28 and TRBJ1-1; no firm D call. The CDR3 consists of 11 residues. Germline V CDR1 and CDR2: MDHEN, SYDVKM. Trimming removed 10 bases from V and 4 bases from J, with 10 bases in between. The CDR3 nucleotides are TGTGCCACCAGGAGAGTCACTGAAGCTTTCTTT. Protein product: CATRRVTEAFF.

The chain has TRBV10-1 and TRBJ2-7; either TRBD1 or TRBD2 may supply D (5 bases each). This CDR3 comprises 14 residues. The germline V gene has CDR1 WNHNN and CDR2 SYGVQD (reference sequence). The ends were cut back, 2 bases at V and 5 bases at J, with 13 bases in the middle. The CDR3 DNA follows: TGCGCCAGCAGTGAGGGTTCTGGGGGTCACGAGCAGTACTTC. It codes for CASSEGSGGHEQYF.

This clone was seen only once. Other DNA sequences from this sample encode an identical CDR3 as well. The chain joins TRBV28 to TRBJ1-2; D gene unclear. Looked up from germline, CDR1 is MDHEN and CDR2 is SYDVKM. This CDR3 has 13 amino acids. V lost 2 bases, J lost 4 bases, and 8 bases lay in between. This CDR3 is CASSLPPGYGYTF. The CDR3 DNA sequence: TGTGCCAGCAGTTTACCTCCTGGCTATGGCTACACCTTC.